This entry concerns a single T cell receptor beta chain. Antigen specificity is unknown. TCRdb passed the 5' RACE reads through MiXCR, listing each CDR3 protein once. The profile shows about 430,000 distinct CDR3 sequences, more than 20% of them singletons. CDR3 length equals 14 residues. V was shortened by 0 bases and J by 5 bases, with 9 bases between the two germline ends. Per germline, CDR1 SGHTA and CDR2 FQGTGA. The data stem from a study of T-cell memory formation after mild COVID-19. Whole-study results and caveats: CD4+ contracting clones were found mainly in CM and EM, and CD8+ ones in EMRA. Some clones that responded turned up in pre-infection memory, which suggests that cross-reactive memory joined in. A second wave expanding day 15 to 37 was CD4+-biased; contracting clones were balanced.

This receptor was taken from an adult woman who had mild COVID-19 (a few samples of this study predate the infection). Cell type and time point are not known. The sample taken for sequencing was PBMCs or a T cell subset sorted from them (not recorded which). The gene calls are TRBV7-3 and TRBJ2-3; perhaps D is TRBD1 or TRBD2 (6 bases each). The CDR3 DNA sequence: TGTGCCAGCAGCTTAACCGGGGGCGTAGATACGCAGTATTTT. It codes for CASSLTGGVDTQYF.